This passage covers 13 T cell receptor beta chains from one sample sequenced in a study of T cell responses to AZD1222 COVID-19 vaccine. Libraries were prepared by immunoSEQ multiplex PCR; TCRdb keeps only in-frame clonotypes and omits some of them. This sample has 100,000 or so clones; roughly 84% occur once, and the top ten carry 5.6%. This sample comprised peripheral blood, obtained 28 days after the second AZD1222 dose. These receptor sequences come from an adult who received the AZD1222 COVID-19 vaccine.

The chain has TRBV7-9 and TRBJ2-1; 7 bases are a match to TRBD1. V was clipped by 0 bases and J by 1 base; unmatched bases: 6. The CDR3 totals 17 residues. The germline V gene encodes CDR1 SEHNR and CDR2 FQNEAQ (reference sequence). In nucleotides, the CDR3 is TGTGCCAGCAGCTTAGCGTTAGGGGGCCGGTCCTACAATGAGCAGTTCTTC. Residues: CASSLALGGRSYNEQFF.

The chain couples TRBV11-1 to TRBJ1-1; no clear D gene. Trimming left V 5 bases short and J 0 bases short, with 13 bases between. Germline lookup yields CDR1 SGHAT and CDR2 FQDESV (reference sequence). This CDR3 has 15 residues. CDR3 region: CASSPSGKMNTEAFF. As DNA, the CDR3 is TGTGCCAGCAGCCCATCTGGGAAGATGAACACTGAAGCTTTCTTT.

This clone came up a few times. This rearrangement joins TRBV28 to TRBJ2-7; no firm D call. Looked up from germline, CDR1 is MDHEN and CDR2 is SYDVKM. V was shortened by 3 bases and J by 3 bases, with 9 bases between the two germline ends. The CDR3 totals 13 residues. In DNA form, the CDR3 reads TGTGCCAGCAGTTTCTCAGGAATCTACGAGCAGTACTTC. This translates into CASSFSGIYEQYF.

V is TRBV7-6 and J is TRBJ2-5; TRBD1 agrees at 9 bases. Germline V gives CDR1 SGHVS, CDR2 FNYEAQ. Unmatched junction bases numbered 4, after V lost 4 bases and J lost 1 base. The CDR3 runs to 15 residues. In DNA, the CDR3 is TGTGCCAGCAGCTCCCCGGGACAGGGCCAAGAGACCCAGTACTTC. Translated: CASSSPGQGQETQYF. The variable domain in full, with the rest retrieved from reference TRBV7-6 and TRBJ2-5, is GAGVSQSPRYKVTKRGQDVALRCDPISGHVSLYWYRQALGQGPEFLTYFNYEAQQDKSGLPNDRFSAERPEGSISTLTIQRTEQRDSAMYRCASSSPGQGQETQYFGPGTRLLVL.

This clone was recorded only once. The rearrangement joins TRBV21-1 to TRBJ1-1; no check of the table's D call, TRBD1, against the DNA was made. TRBV21-1 is a listed pseudogene. The CDR3 is 15 residues long. The DNA for the CDR3 is TGTGCCAGCATCGAATTGGGCGAGAGGAACACTGAAGCTTTCTTT. This gives the protein CASIELGERNTEAFF.

V is TRBV10-1 and J is TRBJ1-5; a weak D match, TRBD1 (5 bases). CDR1 is WNHNN, CDR2 SYGVQD, per germline (reference sequence). The CDR3 covers 14 residues. The V gene lost 0 bases and the J gene lost 6 bases, with 9 bases spanning the gap. The CDR3 DNA is TGCGCCAGCAGTGAGTCGGGGGTCCGTCAGCCCCAGCATTTT. It encodes CASSESGVRQPQHF.

V usage is TRBV6-5 and J usage is TRBJ2-1; D may be TRBD2 (5 bases). Germline-derived CDR1 and CDR2 are MNHEY and SVGAGI. The CDR3 has 14 residues. Trimming shortened V by 6 bases and J by 10 bases, and 19 bases separated the two germline ends. In DNA, the CDR3 is TGTGCCAGCAGGGATAGCGCCACGATACGGGAGCAGTTCTTC. Amino acid sequence: CASRDSATIREQFF.

The chain is built from TRBV10-3 and TRBJ2-2, with D maybe TRBD2 (5 bases). The CDR3 sequence is 13 residues long. In germline, CDR1 is ENHRY, CDR2 SYGVKD. Trimming took off 11 bases at V and 1 base at J, with 11 bases between the two ends. The CDR3 reads CAGRERNTGELFF. DNA of the CDR3: TGTGCCGGGAGAGAAAGGAACACCGGGGAGCTGTTTTTT.

V usage is TRBV6-2 or TRBV6-3 and J usage is TRBJ1-1, with a weak D call TRBD1 (6 bases). Looked up from germline, CDR1 is MNHEY and CDR2 is SVGEGT. The germline V and J ends were trimmed by 6 bases and 6 bases, with 23 bases remaining between them. The CDR3 runs to 16 residues. This chain's CDR3 is CASSRDTAGGGAEAFF. CDR3 bases: TGTGCCAGCAGCCGGGACACGGCGGGTGGGGGGGCTGAAGCTTTCTTT.

The rearrangement uses TRBV13 and TRBJ1-4; 7 bases align to TRBD1. The CDR3 totals 17 residues. Per the germline V gene, CDR1 is PRHDT and CDR2 is FYEKMQ (reference sequence). The junction had 8 bases not matched to a gene; V was cut back by 4 bases and J by 0 bases. CDR3 protein: CASSSWTGLATNEKLFF. The CDR3 DNA sequence: TGTGCCAGCAGCTCCTGGACAGGCCTCGCAACTAATGAAAAACTGTTTTTT.

The genes are TRBV6-5 and TRBJ2-3, with TRBD2 matching over 9 bases. CDR1 and CDR2 (germline): MNHEY, SVGAGI. This CDR3 spans 15 amino acids. With 8 bases clipped from V and 8 bases from J, the junction kept 14 bases outside the gene matches. CDR3 amino acids: CASDSLWGSGGTQYF. In DNA, the CDR3 is TGTGCCAGCGACTCCCTCTGGGGTAGCGGGGGTACGCAGTATTTT.

This sequence joins TRBV19 and TRBJ2-2, with D perhaps matching TRBD1 (6 bases). The CDR3 extends over 15 amino acids. The germline CDR1 and CDR2 sequences are LNHDA and SQIVND (reference sequence). V lost 6 bases, J lost 4 bases, and 15 bases lay in between. The CDR3 sequence is CASRGAGFSTGELFF. DNA for the CDR3: TGTGCCAGTAGGGGGGCAGGGTTTAGCACCGGGGAGCTGTTTTTT.

The J gene is TRBJ1-5, the V gene TRBV27, with D possibly being TRBD1 (6 bases). Germline V gene sequence: CDR1 MNHEY, CDR2 SMNVEV (reference sequence). The CDR3 length is 16 residues. Trimming removed 3 bases at V and 2 bases at J, with 14 bases between. This CDR3 reads CASSFRGGRGNQPQHF. The CDR3 nucleotides read TGTGCCAGCAGTTTTCGGGGGGGCCGGGGCAATCAGCCCCAGCATTTT.